In this sample, the clone carrying this T cell receptor beta chain turned up many times. Antigen: not known. Primed by a sample-barcoded 5' primer and a J-beta primer mix, a second PCR proceeded for 7 to 11 cycles. MiXCR was run by TCRdb on the 5' RACE reads, yielding one entry per CDR3 protein. The sample yields about 650,000 distinct CDR3 sequences, 32% seen once. This sample stems from a study of blood T cells in healthy people across ages. In the study overall: About one barcoded TCR beta cDNA was captured per two T cells.

The CDR3 loop spans 14 amino acids. The junction had 5 bases not matched to a gene; V was cut back by 2 bases and J by 7 bases. Healthy Caucasian individuals from Russia aged 6 to 90 were enrolled as donors. Findings and limits, study-wide: One million T cells yielded diversity estimates that were considered underestimates.

The specimen sequenced was blood. This clonotype originated in a woman aged 80 or over in good health. The chain is built from TRBV12-3 or TRBV12-4 and TRBJ2-1; 7 positions match TRBD2. CDR3: CASSLSGGRNEQFF. The CDR3 nucleotides are TGTGCCAGCAGTTTATCGGGGGGACGGAATGAGCAGTTCTTC.